The next 32 T cell receptor beta chains were all read from a single sample in a study of cytomegalovirus exposure and HLA in healthy donors. Primers included in the PCR were 60 Vbeta and 13 Jbeta primers. The assay was immunoSEQ multiplex PCR, and TCRdb's table has in-frame clones only and misses some. The sample carries about 130,000 clones, around 77% recorded once. Sequenced sample: PBMCs. The receptors were gathered from a woman between 55 and 75 years old in good health and CMV-seronegative.

This chain joins TRBV5-8 and TRBJ2-5; 10 bases agree with TRBD1. The CDR3 extends over 15 amino acids. Germline-derived CDR1 and CDR2 are SGHTS and YDEGEE. The ends lost 3 bases at V and 7 bases at J; junction bases unmatched: 9. The CDR3 coding sequence is TGTGCCAGCAGCTCCCGGGACAGGGGTAGGGTGACCCAGTACTTC. Amino acids: CASSSRDRGRVTQYF. Full variable domain (outside the CDR3, taken from reference TRBV5-8 and TRBJ2-5): EAGVTQSPTHLIKTRGQQATLRCSPISGHTSVYWYQQALGLGLQFLLWYDEGEERNRGNFPPRFSGRQFPNYSSELNVNALELEDSALYLCASSSRDRGRVTQYFGPGTRLLVL.

The chain joins TRBV25-1 to TRBJ1-1, with a possible D match to TRBD1 (5 bases). Trimming removed 4 bases from V and 3 bases from J, with 12 bases in between. CDR3 length: 14 amino acids. Germline lookup yields CDR1 MGHDK and CDR2 SYGVNS. The CDR3 sequence: CASSVSGSDTEAFF. CDR3 bases: TGTGCCAGCAGTGTATCAGGGTCGGACACTGAAGCTTTCTTT.

The gene calls are TRBV2 and TRBJ2-5; no reliable D call. Germline V gene data show CDR1 as SNHLY and CDR2 as FYNNEI. The length of the CDR3 is 14 residues. Trimming shortened V by 4 bases and J by 2 bases, and 11 bases separated the two germline ends. DNA for the CDR3: TGTGCCAGCAGTGCTCGGCGGCCACAAGAGACCCAGTACTTC. Translated, it gives CASSARRPQETQYF. The variable domain in full, completed from reference TRBV2 and TRBJ2-5, reads EPEVTQTPSHQVTQMGQEVILRCVPISNHLYFYWYRQILGQKVEFLVSFYNNEISEKSEIFDDQFSVERPDGSNFTLKIRSTKLEDSAMYFCASSARRPQETQYFGPGTRLLVL.

The chain combines TRBV23-1 with TRBJ2-5; tentatively, D is TRBD2 (6 bases). TRBV23-1 is flagged as an ORF with uncertain function. This CDR3 has 13 residues. V was shortened by 2 bases and J by 5 bases, with 9 bases between the two germline ends. In DNA form, the CDR3 reads TGCGCCAGCAGTCAACGGGGGTTGGAGACCCAGTACTTC. Translation gives CASSQRGLETQYF.

The chain recombines TRBV6-1 with TRBJ1-2, with 7 bases lining up with TRBD1. After removal of 6 bases from V and 3 bases from J, the junction contained 4 bases not matched to a gene. From germline, CDR1 is MNHNS and CDR2 SASEGT. This CDR3 is 13 amino acids long. The CDR3 bases are TGTGCCAGCAGCTTCACAGGGGACTATGGCTACACCTTC. This codes for CASSFTGDYGYTF.

The J gene is TRBJ2-4, the V gene TRBV6-1; 9 nucleotides line up with TRBD2. J was trimmed by 15 bases and V by 6 bases; bases with no gene match: 9. The CDR3 is 12 residues long. Germline V lookup: CDR1 MNHNS, CDR2 SASEGT. DNA for the CDR3: TGTGCCAGCAGGGCTAGCGGGGTTAAAGGGTACTTC. Its translation: CASRASGVKGYF.

This clone turned up a few times. CDR3 amino acids: CASSFRTGDEKLFF. The CDR3 DNA reads as TGTGCCAGCAGTTTCCGGACAGGGGATGAAAAACTGTTTTTT. The J gene is TRBJ1-4, the V gene TRBV28, with TRBD1 matching 9 bases. With 3 bases clipped from V and 6 bases from J, the junction kept 2 bases outside the gene matches. The germline CDR1 and CDR2 sequences are MDHEN and SYDVKM. The CDR3 extends over 14 amino acids.

This clone was detected a few times. The V call is TRBV28, the J call TRBJ1-2; D unclear. CDR3 length equals 13 residues. V lost 10 bases to trimming and J lost 8 bases, with 20 bases between them. Germline V gene sequence: CDR1 MDHEN, CDR2 SYDVKM. As DNA, the CDR3 is TGTGCCACCGAACCCCTGCTGGGGAGCGGCTACACCTTC. As protein: CATEPLLGSGYTF.

In DNA form, the CDR3 reads TGTGCCAGCAGTGTTACGGGACAGGGTTGCGGCTACACCTTC. Translating it yields CASSVTGQGCGYTF. The chain employs TRBV2 and TRBJ1-2, with TRBD1 identical over 9 bases. Germline V CDR1 and CDR2: SNHLY, FYNNEI. The V gene end was trimmed by 4 bases and the J gene end by 8 bases; junction bases not matched to a gene: 8. The CDR3 consists of 14 residues.

This clone turned up a few times. J is TRBJ1-2 and V is TRBV19; a possible D gene is TRBD1 (6 bases). Trimming removed 6 bases from V and 3 bases from J, with 11 bases in between. The CDR3 is 13 residues long. Germline assignment: CDR1 LNHDA and CDR2 SQIVND (reference sequence). The CDR3 bases are TGTGCCAGTAGCGGACAGTCATACTATGGCTACACCTTC. It specifies CASSGQSYYGYTF.

This chain connects TRBV10-2 to TRBJ1-2; a possible D gene is TRBD1 (6 bases). This CDR3 contains 15 residues. Germline CDR1 is WSHSY and CDR2 is SAAADI. The V end lost 3 bases, the J end lost 4 bases, and 15 bases lay between the germline ends. CDR3 in amino acids: CASSDITGLIYGYTF. Written as DNA, the CDR3 is TGCGCCAGCAGTGACATTACAGGGTTAATCTATGGCTACACCTTC.

The V and J genes are TRBV5-4 and TRBJ2-6, with 13 positions matching TRBD2. The V gene's germline CDR1 is SGHNT and CDR2 YYREEE (reference sequence). The junction had 6 bases not matched to a gene; V was cut back by 4 bases and J by 5 bases. The CDR3 loop spans 17 amino acids. The CDR3 sequence: CASSPGTSGNWANVLTF. For the CDR3, the DNA is TGTGCCAGCAGCCCGGGGACTAGCGGGAACTGGGCCAACGTCCTGACTTTC.

This chain links TRBV13 with TRBJ2-7; D call uncertain. The germline gives CDR1 PRHDT, CDR2 FYEKMQ (reference sequence). The CDR3 has 14 amino acids. Trimming took off 4 bases at V and 3 bases at J, with 13 bases between the two ends. The CDR3 coding sequence is TGTGCCAGCAGCTCTAGAACACCGAACTACGAGCAGTACTTC. Translating gives CASSSRTPNYEQYF.

The V gene is TRBV5-1, the J gene TRBJ2-2, with 8 nucleotides matching TRBD2. Germline CDR1 reads SGHRS; CDR2 reads YFSETQ. V lost 1 base and J lost 5; bases outside the gene matches: 7. This CDR3 spans 16 amino acids. The CDR3 is CASSLTGGPRTGELFF. The DNA of the CDR3 is TGCGCCAGCAGCTTGACGGGAGGGCCAAGGACCGGGGAGCTGTTTTTT. The full variable domain, in which reference TRBV5-1 and TRBJ2-2 provide the parts outside the CDR3, is KAGVTQTPRYLIKTRGQQVTLSCSPISGHRSVSWYQQTPGQGLQFLFEYFSETQRNKGNFPGRFSGRQFSNSRSEMNVSTLELGDSALYLCASSLTGGPRTGELFFGEGSRLTVL.

The chain is built from TRBV10-1 and TRBJ1-1; possibly TRBD1 for D (5 bases). The germline gives CDR1 WNHNN, CDR2 SYGVQD (reference sequence). The CDR3 length is 15 residues. V gave up 5 bases and J gave up 0 bases, with 13 bases separating them. The CDR3 loop reads CASSKGRHMNTEAFF. CDR3 bases: TGCGCCAGCAGTAAGGGGCGACACATGAACACTGAAGCTTTCTTT.

V gene TRBV7-8 combines with J gene TRBJ2-3; TRBD1 matches 9 bases. J was trimmed by 2 bases and V by 5 bases; bases with no gene match: 5. The CDR3 has 15 residues. CDR1 is SGHVS and CDR2 is FQNEAQ in the germline V gene. CDR3 sequence reads: CASSKRTGATDTQYF. The CDR3 DNA reads as TGTGCCAGCAGCAAACGGACAGGGGCCACAGATACGCAGTATTTT.

This clone was observed a single time. This sequence joins TRBV6-5 and TRBJ1-3; the D gene is possibly TRBD1 (5 bases). CDR3 length: 16 residues. CDR1 is MNHEY and CDR2 is SVGAGI in the germline V gene. V was pared by 2 bases and J by 0 bases, with 11 bases between. In DNA form, the CDR3 reads TGTGCCAGCAGTTACACCCGACAGCACTCTGGAAACACCATATATTTT. Encoded protein: CASSYTRQHSGNTIYF.

This clone has just a few counts. The chain couples TRBV29-1 to TRBJ2-7; the D gene is possibly TRBD2 (6 bases). This CDR3 is 12 amino acids long. Germline lookup yields CDR1 SQVTM and CDR2 ANQGSEA. Trimming left V 7 bases short and J 6 bases short, with 16 bases between. CDR3 DNA: TGCAGCGGGGGCGGGACCGCTAGCGAGCAGTACTTC. This translates into CSGGGTASEQYF.

The V and J genes are TRBV11-2 and TRBJ1-4; 7 bases align to TRBD1. With 4 bases clipped from V and 7 bases from J, the junction kept 12 bases outside the gene matches. The germline CDR1 and CDR2 sequences are SGHAT and FQNNGV. The CDR3 contains 16 residues. CDR3 nucleotide sequence: TGTGCCAGCAGCTGGGGCGTTCTAGGGGGCTCTGAAAAACTGTTTTTT. Its translation: CASSWGVLGGSEKLFF.

V gene TRBV4-2 combines with J gene TRBJ2-1, with D possibly being TRBD2 (5 bases). The V end lost 5 bases, the J end lost 0 bases, and 14 bases lay between the germline ends. The V gene's germline CDR1 is LGHNA and CDR2 YNFKEQ. The CDR3 length is 16 residues. The CDR3 coding sequence is TGTGCCAGCAGCGCTCAAGCGGTTGTCTCCTACAATGAGCAGTTCTTC. Its protein is CASSAQAVVSYNEQFF.

This rearrangement joins TRBV28 to TRBJ1-2; 9 bases match TRBD1. V lost 5 bases, J lost 6 bases, and 10 bases stayed unmatched. The CDR3 totals 15 residues. The V gene's germline CDR1 is MDHEN and CDR2 SYDVKM. CDR3 sequence reads: CASSPPGQGFHGYTF. The CDR3 DNA sequence: TGTGCCAGCAGTCCTCCGGGACAGGGTTTCCATGGCTACACCTTC.

The J gene is TRBJ2-7, the V gene TRBV28; the D gene is possibly TRBD2 (6 bases). The ends were cut back, 4 bases at V and 5 bases at J, with 15 bases in the middle. Germline V lookup: CDR1 MDHEN, CDR2 SYDVKM. The CDR3 consists of 14 residues. CDR3 loop: CASSYSGLPDEQYF. The CDR3 bases are TGTGCCAGCAGTTACTCGGGACTCCCGGACGAGCAGTACTTC.

The DNA of the CDR3 is TGTGCCAGCAGCCAAGAGCTAGCTATTAATGAGCAGTTCTTC. Translated, it gives CASSQELAINEQFF. The rearrangement links TRBV14 to TRBJ2-1, with D perhaps TRBD2 (5 bases). Germline CDR1 and CDR2: SGHDN and FVKESK. The CDR3 spans 14 residues. Trimming shortened V by 0 bases and J by 7 bases, and 10 bases separated the two germline ends.

The rearrangement uses TRBV5-5 and TRBJ1-2; tentatively, D is TRBD1 (5 bases). CDR1 and CDR2 (germline): SGHKS, YYEKEE (reference sequence). The CDR3 is made up of 13 amino acids. V was cut by 5 bases and J by 0 bases, with 8 bases left in between. The CDR3 loop is CASSQGTNYGYTF. CDR3 nucleotides: TGTGCCAGCAGTCAGGGAACTAACTATGGCTACACCTTC.

The chain is built from TRBV6-5 and TRBJ2-3; possible D gene TRBD2, 6 bases. This CDR3 is built from 14 residues. Per the germline V gene, CDR1 is MNHEY and CDR2 is SVGAGI. Trimming removed 6 bases at V and 2 bases at J, with 12 bases between. CDR3 nucleotide sequence: TGTGCCAGCAGACCGGGACTTTCCACAGATACGCAGTATTTT. The encoded protein is CASRPGLSTDTQYF.

This chain joins TRBV28 and TRBJ2-3; perhaps TRBD1 as D (10 bases). V lost 2 bases to trimming and J lost 4 bases, with 25 bases between them. The V gene's germline CDR1 is MDHEN and CDR2 SYDVKM. The CDR3 runs to 19 residues. CDR3 amino acids: CASSLLGQGVAGGSDTQYF. The CDR3 nucleotides are TGTGCCAGCAGTTTACTCGGACAGGGGGTTGCGGGAGGGTCAGATACGCAGTATTTT.

The chain uses TRBV9 and TRBJ2-3; 10 bases agree with TRBD2. V trimming: 3 bases; J trimming: 2 bases; junction bases outside the gene matches: 15. The CDR3 spans 19 residues. Germline loops: CDR1 SGDLS, CDR2 YYNGEE. CDR3 coding DNA: TGTGCCAGCAGCGACCCGCAAGCGGGGGGGCCCTCTAACACAGATACGCAGTATTTT. Amino acid sequence: CASSDPQAGGPSNTDTQYF.

This clone was counted only a few times. The chain couples TRBV19 to TRBJ2-3; 7 nucleotides align to TRBD2. With V trimmed by 8 bases and J by 1 base, 9 bases remained unmatched. Germline V gene sequence: CDR1 LNHDA, CDR2 SQIVND (reference sequence). The CDR3 totals 15 residues. The CDR3 region is CASRPSGLRTDTQYF. The CDR3 DNA reads as TGTGCCAGTCGACCTAGCGGACTCCGCACAGATACGCAGTATTTT. Full variable domain (missing parts from reference TRBV19 and TRBJ2-3): DGGITQSPKYLFRKEGQNVTLSCEQNLNHDAMYWYRQDPGQGLRLIYYSQIVNDFQKGDIAEGYSVSREKKESFPLTVTSAQKNPTAFYLCASRPSGLRTDTQYFGPGTRLTVL.

V is TRBV18 and J is TRBJ1-2, with 10 bases identical to TRBD1. Germline V gives CDR1 KGHSH, CDR2 LQKENI. This CDR3 has 15 residues. Trimming cost V 5 bases and J 4 bases; bases outside gene matches: 7. The DNA for the CDR3 is TGTGCCAGCTCATTCGCCGGGACAGGGGCCTATGGCTACACCTTC. This encodes CASSFAGTGAYGYTF.

About this clone: Other DNA sequences of this sample code for an identical CDR3. The J gene is TRBJ1-5, the V gene TRBV28, with D possibly TRBD1 on 5 matching bases. Trimming removed 3 bases from V and 4 bases from J, with 10 bases in between. The germline CDR1 and CDR2 sequences are MDHEN and SYDVKM. The CDR3 spans 14 residues. CDR3 in DNA: TGTGCCAGCAGTTTTGGAAGGGGAAATCAGCCCCAGCATTTT. Translation gives CASSFGRGNQPQHF.

This chain connects TRBV6-5 to TRBJ2-7, with a possible D match to TRBD2 (6 bases). V lost 6 bases and J 2 bases, leaving 11 bases between the germline ends. The CDR3 runs 13 residues. Germline V gene sequence: CDR1 MNHEY, CDR2 SVGAGI. The CDR3 loop is CASRAGRPYEQYF. CDR3 nucleotide sequence: TGTGCCAGCAGGGCGGGACGGCCCTACGAGCAGTACTTC.

This chain links TRBV19 with TRBJ2-6, with a weak D call TRBD1 (6 bases). V lost 7 bases to trimming and J lost 3 bases, with 13 bases between them. From germline, CDR1 is LNHDA and CDR2 SQIVND (reference sequence). The CDR3 covers 15 residues. The CDR3 spells CASMGTGYGANVLTF. DNA of the CDR3: TGTGCCAGTATGGGAACAGGGTATGGGGCCAACGTCCTGACTTTC.